The next 25 T cell receptor beta chains were all read from a single sample in a study of blood T cell repertoires in COVID-19. TCRdb's table, derived via immunoSEQ multiplex PCR, lists solely in-frame clones and lacks some. The sample holds approximately 220,000 clones; approximately 82% are singletons and the top ten take roughly 8.2%. Sequenced input: peripheral blood. All receptors come from a woman aged 45 to 65 with acute or convalescent COVID-19.

The CDR3 DNA sequence: TGTGCCAGCAGGAGCCGGGACAGGGGAAATCAGCCCCAGCATTTT. This encodes CASRSRDRGNQPQHF. V and J are TRBV28 and TRBJ1-5, with 10 bases aligning to TRBD1. CDR3 length equals 15 residues. J gave up 4 bases and V 6 bases, and 6 bases lay outside the gene matches. Germline values: CDR1 MDHEN, CDR2 SYDVKM.

V and J are TRBV30 and TRBJ1-4; possible D gene TRBD1, 5 bases. This CDR3 region has 15 residues. Trimming pared 5 bases from V and 7 bases from J, leaving 20 bases between. Per germline, CDR1 GTSNPN and CDR2 SVGIG (reference sequence). In DNA form, the CDR3 reads TGTGCCTGGGCCCAAGTGGGGGGACTGGGTGAAAAACTGTTTTTT. It codes for CAWAQVGGLGEKLFF.

This rearrangement joins TRBV11-2 to TRBJ2-1; 8 nucleotides agree with TRBD2. This CDR3 is 14 amino acids long. Germline assignment: CDR1 SGHAT and CDR2 FQNNGV. Germline trimming cut 1 base from V and 6 bases from J; bases unmatched to any gene: 2. The CDR3 DNA sequence: TGTGCCAGCAGCTTAGCGGGAGGGTTCAATGAGCAGTTCTTC. Translation gives CASSLAGGFNEQFF.

The V gene is TRBV30, the J gene TRBJ1-5, with 8 bases fitting TRBD1. V trimming: 2 bases; J trimming: 4 bases; junction bases outside the gene matches: 1. Germline V gene lookup returns CDR1 GTSNPN and CDR2 SVGIG (reference sequence). The CDR3 consists of 13 residues. The CDR3 region has the DNA TGTGCCTGGAGTAGACAGGGGAATCAGCCCCAGCATTTT. It yields the protein CAWSRQGNQPQHF.

V usage is TRBV3-1 (or the pseudogene TRBV3-2) and J usage is TRBJ2-2; 7 bases are shared with TRBD2. V was pared by 4 bases and J by 5 bases, with 4 bases of the junction left unmatched. Per germline, CDR1 LGHDT and CDR2 YNNKEL (reference sequence). The CDR3 is 14 amino acids. CDR3 sequence reads: CASSPLGRTGELFF. For the CDR3, the DNA is TGTGCCAGCAGCCCTCTCGGGAGGACCGGGGAGCTGTTTTTT.

The chain links TRBV7-9 to TRBJ2-1; 13 bases fit TRBD2. This CDR3 region has 16 residues. Germline CDR1 and CDR2: SEHNR and FQNEAQ (reference sequence). V shed 2 bases, J shed 5 bases, and the junction held 3 bases outside the gene matches. The CDR3 DNA reads TGTGCCAGCAGCTTACTGGGACTAGCGGGGAACAATGAGCAGTTCTTC. It is translated as CASSLLGLAGNNEQFF.

The V and J genes are TRBV28 and TRBJ1-2; 10 nucleotides agree with TRBD1. The V gene's germline CDR1 is MDHEN and CDR2 SYDVKM. The CDR3 consists of 15 residues. The trim removed 5 bases at V and 2 bases at J, leaving 5 bases unmatched. This CDR3 reads CASSPGTGANYGYTF. The CDR3 nucleotides are TGTGCCAGCAGTCCAGGGACAGGGGCAAACTATGGCTACACCTTC.

DNA for the CDR3: TGTGCCAGCAGCCTGGTGTTTGGGGGCGCAGAGACCCAGTACTTC. Residues: CASSLVFGGAETQYF. The chain combines TRBV6-5 with TRBJ2-5, with D perhaps TRBD1 (6 bases). The CDR3 has 15 amino acids. Germline V gene data show CDR1 as MNHEY and CDR2 as SVGAGI. Deletions cut 6 bases from V and 4 bases from J, with 18 bases between.

The chain has TRBV6-5 and TRBJ1-1; D may be TRBD1 (5 bases). CDR3 length: 13 amino acids. V gave up 5 bases and J gave up 4 bases, with 11 bases separating them. Germline CDR1 is MNHEY and CDR2 is SVGAGI. CDR3 region: CASSPGGGTEAFF. CDR3 nucleotide sequence: TGTGCCAGCAGTCCCGGGGGGGGCACTGAAGCTTTCTTT.

The J gene is TRBJ2-3, the V gene TRBV9; no clear D gene. Germline CDR1 reads SGDLS; CDR2 reads YYNGEE. This CDR3 is built from 14 residues. V lost 2 bases to trimming and J lost 6 bases, with 13 bases between them. The chain's CDR3 is CASSVAPQRDTQYF. The CDR3 nucleotides are TGTGCCAGCAGCGTGGCTCCCCAGAGGGATACGCAGTATTTT.

The V call is TRBV12-2, the J call TRBJ2-1; the table gives TRBD1 as D, unverified against the DNA. TRBV12-2 is flagged as a pseudogene. The CDR3 covers 16 residues. CDR3 region: CASRLAEFEDRNEQFF. CDR3 in DNA: TGTGCAAGTCGCTTAGCGGAATTCGAGGACAGAAATGAGCAGTTCTTC.

This chain uses TRBV6-5 with TRBJ1-1, with D tentatively TRBD1 (6 bases). The CDR3 is 15 amino acids. With 5 bases removed from V and 4 bases from J, the gap between germline ends came to 17 bases. Germline values: CDR1 MNHEY, CDR2 SVGAGI. The DNA of the CDR3 is TGTGCCAGCAGTCCCGACGCGGGGGCGGGCACTGAAGCTTTCTTT. It is translated as CASSPDAGAGTEAFF.

The chain recombines TRBV7-2 with TRBJ1-5; D gene unclear. This CDR3 spans 16 amino acids. Germline CDR1 reads SGHTA; CDR2 reads FQGNSA. The V end lost 4 bases, the J end lost 1 base, and 14 bases lay between the germline ends. CDR3 region: CASSSTATGSNQPQHF. In DNA, the CDR3 is TGTGCCAGCAGCTCTACCGCGACGGGAAGCAATCAGCCCCAGCATTTT.

The chain is built from TRBV27 and TRBJ2-7, with TRBD2 identical over 9 bases. The germline V gene has CDR1 MNHEY and CDR2 SMNVEV (reference sequence). With V trimmed by 5 bases and J by 5 bases, 7 bases remained unmatched. This CDR3 has 14 amino acids. This CDR3 reads CASSHPGLANEQYF. The CDR3 DNA sequence: TGTGCCAGCAGTCACCCGGGACTAGCCAACGAGCAGTACTTC.

The chain couples TRBV19 to TRBJ2-5, with TRBD1 matching over 8 bases. This CDR3 is 14 amino acids long. Losses at the gene ends were 3 bases for V and 4 bases for J; bases not matched to a gene: 4. CDR1 is LNHDA and CDR2 is SQIVND in the germline V gene (reference sequence). The DNA for the CDR3 is TGTGCCAGTAGTATCGACAGGGGAAGAGAGACCCAGTACTTC. Translating it yields CASSIDRGRETQYF.

This chain uses TRBV6-5 with TRBJ2-7, with 7 bases identical to TRBD2. Germline values: CDR1 MNHEY, CDR2 SVGAGI. The junction had 7 bases not matched to a gene; V was cut back by 3 bases and J by 2 bases. The CDR3 is 15 residues long. Here the CDR3 reads CASSYGASGPYEQYF. The CDR3, as DNA: TGTGCCAGCAGTTATGGAGCTAGCGGACCCTACGAGCAGTACTTC.

A single count supports this clone. CDR3 bases: TGTGCCAGCAGTTGGGGTGGGGCTGGGTACGAGCAGTACTTC. The encoded protein is CASSWGGAGYEQYF. V is TRBV27 and J is TRBJ2-7; D might be TRBD1 (5 bases). Trimming took off 4 bases at V and 4 bases at J, with 14 bases between the two ends. The CDR3 loop spans 14 amino acids. Germline V gene lookup returns CDR1 MNHEY and CDR2 SMNVEV (reference sequence).

This chain links TRBV6-6 with TRBJ2-4; TRBD1 matches 8 bases. Germline trimming cut 5 bases from V and 0 bases from J; bases unmatched to any gene: 15. Per the germline V gene, CDR1 is MNHNY and CDR2 is SVGAGI (reference sequence). The CDR3 covers 19 residues. CDR3 sequence: CASSLTGGSPFLAKNIQYF. The CDR3 DNA is TGTGCCAGCAGTCTTACAGGGGGAAGCCCCTTCTTAGCCAAAAACATTCAGTACTTC.

The chain has TRBV6-6 and TRBJ2-2, with a tentative D call TRBD1 (6 bases). V shed 5 bases and J shed 4 bases, with 23 bases lying between them. Germline V gives CDR1 MNHNY, CDR2 SVGAGI (reference sequence). The CDR3 contains 18 residues. The CDR3 is CASSPPLRDIWATGELFF. CDR3 in DNA: TGTGCCAGCAGTCCCCCTCTCCGGGACATCTGGGCCACCGGGGAGCTGTTTTTT.

The V call is TRBV7-9, the J call TRBJ1-4, with 9 bases matching TRBD1. The CDR3 spans 15 residues. After removal of 4 bases from V and 8 bases from J, the junction contained 8 bases not matched to a gene. Germline CDR1 SEHNR, CDR2 FQNEAQ (reference sequence). This CDR3 reads CASSSPGQGEEKLFF. As DNA, the CDR3 is TGTGCCAGCAGCTCACCGGGACAGGGTGAGGAAAAACTGTTTTTT.

The chain links TRBV2 to TRBJ2-1; a possible D gene is TRBD2 (5 bases). Germline V gives CDR1 SNHLY, CDR2 FYNNEI. V lost 5 bases to trimming and J lost 15 bases, with 14 bases between them. This CDR3 comprises 11 residues. CDR3 sequence (DNA): TGTGCCAGCAGTCCTCTAAAAAGCGGGTTCTTC. The encoded protein is CASSPLKSGFF.

The V gene is TRBV19, the J gene TRBJ1-4; TRBD1 is a possible D gene (5 bases). The CDR3 is 13 residues long. Germline CDR1 and CDR2: LNHDA and SQIVND (reference sequence). Trimming stripped 8 bases from V and 7 bases from J, with 14 bases between. CDR3 bases: TGTGCCAGTTCGGAGGGGTATGGTGAAAAACTGTTTTTT. Translated: CASSEGYGEKLFF.

V is TRBV7-9 and J is TRBJ1-1, with D tentatively TRBD1 (6 bases). CDR1 and CDR2 (germline): SEHNR, FQNEAQ (reference sequence). This CDR3 has 16 amino acids. V lost 4 bases and J lost 4, with 19 bases in between. This CDR3 is CASSSTLQGSGTEAFF. Here the CDR3 DNA reads TGTGCCAGCAGCTCTACCCTACAGGGATCGGGCACTGAAGCTTTCTTT.

This clone appeared a single time. The CDR3 spells CASAEDFRTDTQYF. In nucleotides, the CDR3 is TGTGCCTCAGCCGAGGACTTCCGCACAGATACGCAGTATTTT. The chain links TRBV30 to TRBJ2-3; perhaps TRBD2 as D (5 bases). With 7 bases removed from V and 1 base from J, the gap between germline ends came to 15 bases. The CDR3 totals 14 residues. Germline CDR1 is GTSNPN and CDR2 is SVGIG (reference sequence).

V is TRBV7-3 and J is TRBJ2-3, with 7 bases aligning to TRBD2. The CDR3 length is 16 residues. From germline, CDR1 is SGHTA and CDR2 FQGTGA. J gave up 3 bases and V 6 bases, and 12 bases lay outside the gene matches. The DNA for the CDR3 is TGTGCCAGCAGGGACCGTGCGGCGGGAGCGACAGATACGCAGTATTTT. Protein: CASRDRAAGATDTQYF.